These 21 T cell receptor beta chains were all obtained from the same sample, sequenced in a study of blood T cells in healthy people across ages. PCR was performed a second time for roughly 7 to 12 cycles using a sample-barcoded 5' primer and a J-beta primer mix. TCRdb passed the 5' RACE reads through MiXCR, listing each CDR3 protein once. The profile covers 650,000 to 900,000 distinct CDR3 sequences, with less than 80% appearing a single time and 25% to 30% taken by the ten largest. Sequenced input: blood. The source of these receptors is a man aged 30 to 45 in good health.

The chain has TRBV7-9 and TRBJ1-2; 8 bases line up with TRBD1. This CDR3 comprises 17 residues. With 5 bases clipped from V and 6 bases from J, the junction kept 17 bases outside the gene matches. Germline-derived CDR1 and CDR2 are SEHNR and FQNEAQ (reference sequence). CDR3 protein: CASSPRQGPALIHGYTF. CDR3 in DNA: TGTGCCAGCAGCCCGAGACAGGGGCCCGCCCTGATCCATGGCTACACCTTC.

Of note for this clonotype: A single base separates this from a much larger clone, so it may be a read error. The chain has TRBV20-1 and TRBJ2-5; 7 bases line up with TRBD2. The CDR3 is 15 residues long. The germline V gene encodes CDR1 DFQATT and CDR2 SNEGSKA (reference sequence). The junction had 20 bases not matched to a gene; V was cut back by 5 bases and J by 11 bases. The CDR3 loop is CSADPRGSGYNEQYF. In nucleotides, the CDR3 is TGCAGTGCTGACCCCCGGGGTAGCGGGTACAATGAGCAGTACTTC.

This chain uses TRBV7-9 with TRBJ1-4; D is ambiguous. Between the trimmed V and J ends, which lost 5 bases and 8 bases, there was a span of 18 bases. Germline V gene data show CDR1 as SEHNR and CDR2 as FQNEAQ (reference sequence). There are 15 residues in the CDR3. DNA of the CDR3: TGTGCCAGCAGCGACCTGGGAGGCGGAGGGGAAAAACTGTTTTTT. This encodes CASSDLGGGGEKLFF.

This clonotype came up many times. The chain links TRBV7-3 to TRBJ1-4, with D maybe TRBD1 (5 bases). The germline gives CDR1 SGHTA, CDR2 FQGTGA. The CDR3 covers 15 residues. The V gene lost 5 bases and the J gene lost 4 bases, with 14 bases spanning the gap. CDR3 DNA: TGTGCCAGCAGCCGATCAGGAGGGGTTAATGAAAAACTGTTTTTT. Translation: CASSRSGGVNEKLFF.

This chain joins TRBV30 and TRBJ1-6, with TRBD1 matching over 8 bases. The V gene's germline CDR1 is GTSNPN and CDR2 SVGIG (reference sequence). This CDR3 is built from 14 residues. V lost 3 bases and J lost 7; bases outside the gene matches: 5. The CDR3 loop reads CAWSYRTGNSPLHF. The CDR3 DNA reads TGTGCCTGGAGCTACAGGACAGGGAATTCACCCCTCCACTTT.

This chain links TRBV7-8 with TRBJ1-4; tentative D call: TRBD1 (5 bases). The CDR3 sequence is 13 residues long. Germline-derived CDR1 and CDR2 are SGHVS and FQNEAQ. Trimming cost V 4 bases and J 8 bases, with 11 bases left between them. The DNA for the CDR3 is TGTGCCAGCAGCTCCGCAGGGCCCGAAAAACTGTTTTTT. Translation: CASSSAGPEKLFF.

V usage is TRBV4-1 and J usage is TRBJ2-1, with 7 bases aligning to TRBD2. V gave up 4 bases and J gave up 3 bases; unmatched junction bases: 6. The CDR3 totals 15 residues. The germline gives CDR1 MGHRA, CDR2 YSYEKL. The chain's CDR3 is CASSPQRGVYNEQFF. CDR3 nucleotide sequence: TGCGCCAGCAGCCCCCAACGGGGGGTCTACAATGAGCAGTTCTTC.

This clonotype appeared many times. This sequence joins TRBV29-1 and TRBJ2-3; TRBD1 might be the D (5 bases). Germline V gene data show CDR1 as SQVTM and CDR2 as ANQGSEA. The V end lost 6 bases, the J end lost 0 bases, and 16 bases lay between the germline ends. This CDR3 has 15 amino acids. This CDR3 reads CSVDDRLSSTDTQYF. DNA of the CDR3: TGCAGCGTCGACGACAGACTCTCTAGCACAGATACGCAGTATTTT.

The chain uses TRBV20-1 and TRBJ2-7; 7 bases fit TRBD2. The V and J ends lost 0 bases and 2 bases, in that order; junction bases with no gene match: 4. The CDR3 loop spans 14 amino acids. From germline, CDR1 is DFQATT and CDR2 SNEGSKA (reference sequence). The CDR3 reads CSARDIAGAYEQYF. The DNA for the CDR3 is TGCAGTGCTAGAGATATTGCGGGGGCCTACGAGCAGTACTTC.

The chain employs TRBV10-3 and TRBJ1-4; 7 positions agree with TRBD1. The trim removed 0 bases at V and 6 bases at J, leaving 4 bases unmatched. The V gene's germline CDR1 is ENHRY and CDR2 SYGVKD. The CDR3 length is 15 residues. The CDR3 is CAISESRDSYEKLFF. The CDR3 bases are TGTGCCATCAGTGAGTCGCGGGACAGCTATGAAAAACTGTTTTTT.

The gene calls are TRBV12-3 or TRBV12-4 and TRBJ1-5; no clear D. The V end was cut by 3 bases, the J end by 5 bases, with 11 bases between. The CDR3 covers 14 residues. The CDR3 bases are TGTGCCAGCAGTTTTGGGTCCCGCGATCAGCCCCAGCATTTT. Translated, it gives CASSFGSRDQPQHF.

This sequence joins TRBV4-2 and TRBJ2-1; TRBD1 agrees at 7 bases. Germline V gene data show CDR1 as LGHNA and CDR2 as YNFKEQ. The CDR3 consists of 17 residues. The V gene end was trimmed by 0 bases and the J gene end by 0 bases; junction bases not matched to a gene: 5. CDR3 protein: CASSQDLQGLSYNEQFF. The CDR3 DNA sequence: TGTGCCAGCAGCCAAGATTTACAGGGGCTCTCCTACAATGAGCAGTTCTTC.

The J gene is TRBJ2-3, the V gene TRBV7-2, with 7 bases that match TRBD1. V lost 5 bases to trimming and J lost 4 bases; unmatched junction nucleotides: 6. Per germline, CDR1 SGHTA and CDR2 FQGNSA. The CDR3 has 14 amino acids. The CDR3 protein is CASSDDRAADTQYF. CDR3 DNA sequence: TGTGCCAGCAGCGACGACAGGGCAGCAGATACGCAGTATTTT.

In this sample, this clonotype turned up once. This chain connects TRBV4-3 to TRBJ2-7; no clear D gene. This CDR3 region has 15 residues. The germline CDR1 and CDR2 sequences are LGHNA and YSLEER. The V and J ends lost 0 bases and 0 bases respectively, with 9 bases between them. The CDR3: CASSQDRRDSYEQYF. DNA for the CDR3: TGCGCCAGCAGCCAAGATCGGCGAGACTCCTACGAGCAGTACTTC.

The chain recombines TRBV4-3 with TRBJ2-7, with a tentative D call TRBD2 (7 bases). This CDR3 has 17 amino acids. Trimming shortened V by 1 base and J by 7 bases, and 23 bases separated the two germline ends. Germline values: CDR1 LGHNA, CDR2 YSLEER. The CDR3 nucleotides read TGCGCCAGCAGCCAAGTAGGTCGGGGGGCCTCCTACAATGAGCAGTACTTC. Translating gives CASSQVGRGASYNEQYF.

This clonotype was recorded a few times. Here the CDR3 reads CAIRPRGGEETQYF. The CDR3 DNA reads TGTGCCATCAGACCAAGGGGCGGGGAAGAGACCCAGTACTTC. The chain couples TRBV10-3 to TRBJ2-5, with TRBD2 as a possible D gene (6 bases). The germline V gene encodes CDR1 ENHRY and CDR2 SYGVKD. CDR3 length: 14 residues. Trimming pared 6 bases from V and 3 bases from J, leaving 14 bases between.

The CDR3 loop is CASSQLVRVGSPLHF. CDR3 bases: TGTGCCAGCAGCCAACTGGTGCGCGTAGGTTCACCCCTCCACTTT. The V and J genes are TRBV3-1 and TRBJ1-6; D is unresolved. Between the trimmed V and J ends, which lost 2 bases and 9 bases, there was a span of 14 bases. Germline lookup yields CDR1 LGHDT and CDR2 YNNKEL (reference sequence). This CDR3 contains 15 residues.

The rearrangement links TRBV20-1 to TRBJ1-1; D is uncertain. The V gene lost 1 base and the J gene lost 1 base, with 22 bases spanning the gap. CDR1 is DFQATT and CDR2 is SNEGSKA in the germline V gene (reference sequence). There are 18 residues in the CDR3. The CDR3 here is CSARGAPILSFTNTEAFF. The CDR3 region has the DNA TGCAGTGCTAGAGGGGCACCAATCTTAAGCTTCACGAACACTGAAGCTTTCTTT.

This clonotype was picked up one time. The V and J genes are TRBV7-2 and TRBJ2-5; D is perhaps TRBD2 (5 bases). The CDR3 totals 15 residues. Germline V gene sequence: CDR1 SGHTA, CDR2 FQGNSA. V was clipped by 5 bases and J by 4 bases, with 17 bases between them. CDR3 loop: CASSLPRGVRETQYF. The CDR3 DNA sequence: TGTGCCAGCAGCCTACCCCGGGGTGTCCGAGAGACCCAGTACTTC.

The chain combines TRBV12-3 or TRBV12-4 with TRBJ2-7; D perhaps matches TRBD2 (6 bases). The J call may be incorrect, as the DNA end agrees better with TRBJ2-5. The CDR3 loop spans 12 amino acids. The CDR3: CASNGGAETQYF. DNA for the CDR3: TGTGCCAGCAACGGCGGGGCGGAGACCCAGTACTTC.

The chain is built from TRBV9 and TRBJ2-5; D perhaps matches TRBD1 (6 bases). Germline V lookup: CDR1 SGDLS, CDR2 YYNGEE. The CDR3 totals 15 residues. The V gene lost 0 bases and the J gene lost 2 bases, with 11 bases spanning the gap. In nucleotides, the CDR3 is TGTGCCAGCAGCGTAGCTACAGGGAAACAAGAGACCCAGTACTTC. It is translated as CASSVATGKQETQYF.